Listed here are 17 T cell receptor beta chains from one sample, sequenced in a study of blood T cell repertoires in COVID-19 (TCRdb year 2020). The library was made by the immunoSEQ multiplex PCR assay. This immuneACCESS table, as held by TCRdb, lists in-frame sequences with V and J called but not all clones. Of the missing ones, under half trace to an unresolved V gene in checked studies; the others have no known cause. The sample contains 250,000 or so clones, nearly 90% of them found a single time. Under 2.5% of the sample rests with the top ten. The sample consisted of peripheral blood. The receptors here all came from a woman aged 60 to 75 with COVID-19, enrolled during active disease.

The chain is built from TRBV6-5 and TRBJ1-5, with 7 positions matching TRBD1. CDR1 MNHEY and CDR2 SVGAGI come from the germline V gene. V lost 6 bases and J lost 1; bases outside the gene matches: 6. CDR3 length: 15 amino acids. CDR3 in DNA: TGTGCCAGCAGATCCGACAGGGCGAGCAATCAGCCCCAGCATTTT. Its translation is CASRSDRASNQPQHF.

CDR3 in DNA: TGTGCCAGCAGCACGCAGACAGACAGTAGCTCTGGAAACACCATATATTTT. Translated: CASSTQTDSSSGNTIYF. The chain is built from TRBV21-1 and TRBJ1-3; the D call of TRBD1 is as the table states it, not checked on the DNA. TRBV21-1 is reported as a pseudogene. The CDR3 has 17 residues.

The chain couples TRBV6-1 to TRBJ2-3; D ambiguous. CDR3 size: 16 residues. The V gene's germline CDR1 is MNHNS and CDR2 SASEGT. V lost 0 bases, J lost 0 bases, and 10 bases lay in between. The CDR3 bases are TGTGCCAGCAGTGAAGCGGGCCGAACTAGCACAGATACGCAGTATTTT. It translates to CASSEAGRTSTDTQYF.

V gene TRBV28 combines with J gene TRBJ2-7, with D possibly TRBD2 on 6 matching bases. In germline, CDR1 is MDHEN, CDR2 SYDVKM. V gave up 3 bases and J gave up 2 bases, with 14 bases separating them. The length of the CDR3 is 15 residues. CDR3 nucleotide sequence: TGTGCCAGCAGTTTGTTGGGGTCGGGGGCCTACGAGCAGTACTTC. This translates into CASSLLGSGAYEQYF.

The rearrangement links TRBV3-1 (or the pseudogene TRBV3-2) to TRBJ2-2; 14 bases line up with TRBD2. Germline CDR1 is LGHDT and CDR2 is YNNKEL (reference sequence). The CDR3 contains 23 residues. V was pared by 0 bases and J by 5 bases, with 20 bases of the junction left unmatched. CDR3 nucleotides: TGTGCCAGCAGCCAAGAGGTAGACTGGCCGGGACTAGCGGGGGAAGAGTGGACCGGGGAGCTGTTTTTT. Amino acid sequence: CASSQEVDWPGLAGEEWTGELFF.

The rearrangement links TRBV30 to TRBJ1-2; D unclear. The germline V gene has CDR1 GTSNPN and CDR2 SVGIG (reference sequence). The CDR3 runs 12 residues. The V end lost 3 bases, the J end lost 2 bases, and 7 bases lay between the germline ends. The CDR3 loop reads CAWSSGNYGYTF. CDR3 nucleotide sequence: TGTGCCTGGAGCTCAGGAAACTATGGCTACACCTTC.

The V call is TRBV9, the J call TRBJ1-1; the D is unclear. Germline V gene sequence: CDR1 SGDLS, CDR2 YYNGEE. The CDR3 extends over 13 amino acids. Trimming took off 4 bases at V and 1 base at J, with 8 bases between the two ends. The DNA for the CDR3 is TGTGCCAGCAGCCCCAGGTGGAACACTGAAGCTTTCTTT. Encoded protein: CASSPRWNTEAFF.

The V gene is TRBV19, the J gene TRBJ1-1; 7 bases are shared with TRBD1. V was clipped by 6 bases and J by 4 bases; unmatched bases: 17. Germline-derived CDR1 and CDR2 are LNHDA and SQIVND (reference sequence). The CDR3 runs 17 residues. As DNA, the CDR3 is TGTGCCAGTAGGACGACAGGGCGGCCGGTGTGGGGCACTGAAGCTTTCTTT. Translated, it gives CASRTTGRPVWGTEAFF.

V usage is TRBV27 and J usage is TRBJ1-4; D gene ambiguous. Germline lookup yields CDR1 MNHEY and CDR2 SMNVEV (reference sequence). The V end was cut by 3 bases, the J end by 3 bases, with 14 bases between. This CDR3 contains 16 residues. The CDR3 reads CASSFSNTQSNEKLFF. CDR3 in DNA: TGTGCCAGCAGTTTTAGTAACACACAGTCTAATGAAAAACTGTTTTTT.

The CDR3 sequence is CASSTDRGQEKLFF. CDR3 sequence (DNA): TGTGCCAGTAGTACCGACAGGGGGCAGGAAAAACTGTTTTTT. V is TRBV19 and J is TRBJ1-4; the match to TRBD1 covers 10 bases. The CDR3 consists of 14 residues. V was pared by 4 bases and J by 8 bases, with 4 bases of the junction left unmatched. CDR1 and CDR2 (germline): LNHDA, SQIVND (reference sequence). Complete variable domain (other parts from reference TRBV19 and TRBJ1-4): DGGITQSPKYLFRKEGQNVTLSCEQNLNHDAMYWYRQDPGQGLRLIYYSQIVNDFQKGDIAEGYSVSREKKESFPLTVTSAQKNPTAFYLCASSTDRGQEKLFFGSGTQLSVL.

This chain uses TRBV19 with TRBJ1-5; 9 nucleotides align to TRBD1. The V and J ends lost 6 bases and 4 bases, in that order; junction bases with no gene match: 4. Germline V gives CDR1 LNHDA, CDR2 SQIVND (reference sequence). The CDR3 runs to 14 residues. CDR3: CASRGQGNNQPQHF. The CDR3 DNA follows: TGTGCCAGTAGGGGACAGGGTAATAATCAGCCCCAGCATTTT.

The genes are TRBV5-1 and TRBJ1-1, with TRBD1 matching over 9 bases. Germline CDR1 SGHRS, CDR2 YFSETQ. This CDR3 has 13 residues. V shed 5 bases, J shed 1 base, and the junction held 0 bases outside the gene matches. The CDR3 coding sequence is TGCGCCAGCAGGGGACAGGGGAACACTGAAGCTTTCTTT. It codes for CASRGQGNTEAFF.

CDR3 in amino acids: CASSRPGTGATGELFF. CDR3 in DNA: TGTGCCAGCAGCCGTCCCGGGACAGGGGCCACCGGGGAGCTGTTTTTT. The rearrangement links TRBV5-5 to TRBJ2-2, with TRBD1 identical over 10 bases. The CDR3 consists of 16 residues. Per germline, CDR1 SGHKS and CDR2 YYEKEE (reference sequence). The V and J ends lost 4 bases and 4 bases, in that order; junction bases with no gene match: 7.

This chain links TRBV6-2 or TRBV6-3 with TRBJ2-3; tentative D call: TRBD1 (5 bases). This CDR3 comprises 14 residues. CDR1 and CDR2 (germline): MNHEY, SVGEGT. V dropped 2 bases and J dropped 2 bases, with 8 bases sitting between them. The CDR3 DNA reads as TGTGCCAGCAGTTACGGGGCAGACACAGATACGCAGTATTTT. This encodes CASSYGADTDTQYF.

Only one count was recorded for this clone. The DNA of the CDR3 is TGTGCCAGCAGCTCTCCGGGAACTGCTTATGGCTACACCTTC. Protein sequence: CASSSPGTAYGYTF. The chain carries TRBV7-8 and TRBJ1-2; no clear D. The CDR3 is made up of 14 amino acids. V dropped 4 bases and J dropped 5 bases, with 14 bases sitting between them. Per the germline V gene, CDR1 is SGHVS and CDR2 is FQNEAQ. Supplemented by reference TRBV7-8 and TRBJ1-2, the full variable domain reads GAGVSQSPRYKVAKRGQDVALRCDPISGHVSLFWYQQALGQGPEFLTYFQNEAQLDKSGLPSDRFFAERPEGSVSTLKIQRTQQEDSAVYLCASSSPGTAYGYTFGSGTRLTVV.

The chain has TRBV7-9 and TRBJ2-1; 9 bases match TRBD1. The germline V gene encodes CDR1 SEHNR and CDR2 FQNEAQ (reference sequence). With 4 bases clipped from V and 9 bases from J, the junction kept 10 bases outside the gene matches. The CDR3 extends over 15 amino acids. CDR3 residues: CASSYITGGAVEQFF. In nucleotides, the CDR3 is TGTGCCAGCAGCTACATCACAGGGGGCGCGGTTGAGCAGTTCTTC.

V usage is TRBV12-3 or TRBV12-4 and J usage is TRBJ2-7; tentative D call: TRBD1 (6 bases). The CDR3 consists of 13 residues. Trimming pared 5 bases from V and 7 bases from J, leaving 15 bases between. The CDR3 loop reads CASSPRQVWEQYF. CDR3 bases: TGTGCCAGCAGTCCAAGACAGGTCTGGGAGCAGTACTTC.